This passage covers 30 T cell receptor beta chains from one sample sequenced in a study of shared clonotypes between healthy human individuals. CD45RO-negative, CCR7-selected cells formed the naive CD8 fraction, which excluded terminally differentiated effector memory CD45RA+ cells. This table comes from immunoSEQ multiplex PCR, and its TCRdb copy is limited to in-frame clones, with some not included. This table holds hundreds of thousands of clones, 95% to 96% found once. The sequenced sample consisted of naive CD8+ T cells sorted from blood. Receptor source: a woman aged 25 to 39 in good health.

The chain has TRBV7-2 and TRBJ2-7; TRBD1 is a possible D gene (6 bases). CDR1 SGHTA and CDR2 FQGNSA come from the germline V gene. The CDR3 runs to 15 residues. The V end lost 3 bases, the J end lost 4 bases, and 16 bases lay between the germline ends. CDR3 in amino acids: CASSFYGGVRYEQYF. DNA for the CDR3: TGTGCCAGCAGCTTTTATGGGGGCGTTAGGTACGAGCAGTACTTC. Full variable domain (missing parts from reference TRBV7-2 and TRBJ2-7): GAGVSQSPSNKVTEKGKDVELRCDPISGHTALYWYRQSLGQGLEFLIYFQGNSAPDKSGLPSDRFSAERTGGSVSTLTIQRTQQEDSAVYLCASSFYGGVRYEQYFGPGTRLTVT.

CDR3 in amino acids: CASSFGKNTEAFF. CDR3 bases: TGTGCCAGCAGCTTTGGCAAGAACACTGAAGCTTTCTTT. The genes are TRBV11-2 and TRBJ1-1, with D unclear. V lost 3 bases to trimming and J lost 1 base, with 6 bases between them. Germline CDR1 reads SGHAT; CDR2 reads FQNNGV. The CDR3 length is 13 residues.

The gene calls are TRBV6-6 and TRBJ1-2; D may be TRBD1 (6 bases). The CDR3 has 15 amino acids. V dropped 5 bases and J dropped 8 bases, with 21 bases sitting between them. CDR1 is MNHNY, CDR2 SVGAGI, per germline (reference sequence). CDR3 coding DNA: TGTGCCAGCAGTGCACCAGTGGGGGGCGCAGGAGGCTACACCTTC. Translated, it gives CASSAPVGGAGGYTF.

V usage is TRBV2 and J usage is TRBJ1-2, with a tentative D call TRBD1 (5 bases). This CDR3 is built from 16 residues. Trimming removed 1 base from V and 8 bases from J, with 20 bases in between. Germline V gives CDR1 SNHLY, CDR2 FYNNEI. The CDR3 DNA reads TGTGCCAGCAGTGAAGGGCAGGGCTCCGTGACATTCGGCTACACCTTC. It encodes CASSEGQGSVTFGYTF. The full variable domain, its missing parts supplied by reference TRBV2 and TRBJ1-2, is EPEVTQTPSHQVTQMGQEVILRCVPISNHLYFYWYRQILGQKVEFLVSFYNNEISEKSEIFDDQFSVERPDGSNFTLKIRSTKLEDSAMYFCASSEGQGSVTFGYTFGSGTRLTVV.

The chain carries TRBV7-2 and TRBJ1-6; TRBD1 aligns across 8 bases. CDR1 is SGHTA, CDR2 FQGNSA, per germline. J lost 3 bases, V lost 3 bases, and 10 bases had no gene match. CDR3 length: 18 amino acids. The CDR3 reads CASSFVTGGHNYNSPLHF. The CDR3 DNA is TGTGCCAGCAGCTTTGTAACAGGGGGGCATAACTATAATTCACCCCTCCACTTT.

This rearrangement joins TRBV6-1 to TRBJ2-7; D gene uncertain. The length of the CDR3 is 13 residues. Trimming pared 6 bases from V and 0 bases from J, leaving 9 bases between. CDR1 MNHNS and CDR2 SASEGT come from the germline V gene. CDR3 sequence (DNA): TGTGCCAGCAGAAGATTCGACTCCTACGAGCAGTACTTC. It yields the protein CASRRFDSYEQYF.

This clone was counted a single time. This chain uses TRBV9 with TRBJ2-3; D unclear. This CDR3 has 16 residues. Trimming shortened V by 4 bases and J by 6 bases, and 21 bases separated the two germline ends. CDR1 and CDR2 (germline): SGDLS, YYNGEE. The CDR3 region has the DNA TGTGCCAGCAGCACGAAAGTGGCGGTCCCCGCCGATACGCAGTATTTT. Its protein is CASSTKVAVPADTQYF.

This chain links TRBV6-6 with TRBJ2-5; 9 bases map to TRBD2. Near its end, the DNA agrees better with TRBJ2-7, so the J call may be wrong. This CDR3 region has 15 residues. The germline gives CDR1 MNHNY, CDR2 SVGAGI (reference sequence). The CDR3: CASTETTSGIYEQYF. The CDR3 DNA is TGTGCCAGCACCGAAACGACTAGCGGAATCTACGAGCAGTACTTC.

CDR3 sequence (DNA): TGTGCCAGCAGTGCTGGGGGCTACGAGCAGTACTTC. This gives the protein CASSAGGYEQYF. V is TRBV25-1 and J is TRBJ2-7, with D possibly being TRBD1 or TRBD2 (5 bases each). CDR1 is MGHDK and CDR2 is SYGVNS in the germline V gene. With 4 bases removed from V and 3 bases from J, the gap between germline ends came to 7 bases. The CDR3 contains 12 residues.

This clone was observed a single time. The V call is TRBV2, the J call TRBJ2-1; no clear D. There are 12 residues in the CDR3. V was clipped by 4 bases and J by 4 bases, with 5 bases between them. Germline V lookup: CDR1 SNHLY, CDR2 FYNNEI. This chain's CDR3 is CASSGGYNEQFF. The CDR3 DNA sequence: TGTGCCAGCAGTGGCGGTTACAATGAGCAGTTCTTC.

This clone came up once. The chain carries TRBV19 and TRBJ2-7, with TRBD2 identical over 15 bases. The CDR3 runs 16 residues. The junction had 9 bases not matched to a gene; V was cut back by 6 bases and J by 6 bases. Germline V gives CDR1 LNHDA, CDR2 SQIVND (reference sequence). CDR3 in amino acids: CASSPHRTSGRAEQYF. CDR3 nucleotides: TGTGCCAGTAGCCCTCACCGGACTAGCGGGAGGGCCGAGCAGTACTTC.

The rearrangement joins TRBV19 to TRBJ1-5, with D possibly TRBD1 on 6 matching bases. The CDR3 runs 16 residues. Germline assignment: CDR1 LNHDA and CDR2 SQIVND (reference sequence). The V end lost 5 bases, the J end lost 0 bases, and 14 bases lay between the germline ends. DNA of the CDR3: TGTGCCAGTAGTTTGACAGGACCGGATAGCAATCAGCCCCAGCATTTT. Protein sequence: CASSLTGPDSNQPQHF.

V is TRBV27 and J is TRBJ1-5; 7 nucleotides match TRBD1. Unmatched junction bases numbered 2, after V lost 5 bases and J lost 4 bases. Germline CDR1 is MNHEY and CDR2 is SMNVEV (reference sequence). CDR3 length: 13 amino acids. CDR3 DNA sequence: TGTGCCAGCAGTACACAGGGGAATCAGCCCCAGCATTTT. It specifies CASSTQGNQPQHF.

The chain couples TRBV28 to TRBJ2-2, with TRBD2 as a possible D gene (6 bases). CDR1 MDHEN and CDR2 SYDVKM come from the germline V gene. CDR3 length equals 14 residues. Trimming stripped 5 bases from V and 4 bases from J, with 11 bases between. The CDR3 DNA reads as TGTGCCAGCAGTCGGGGACTTCTCACCGGGGAGCTGTTTTTT. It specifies CASSRGLLTGELFF.

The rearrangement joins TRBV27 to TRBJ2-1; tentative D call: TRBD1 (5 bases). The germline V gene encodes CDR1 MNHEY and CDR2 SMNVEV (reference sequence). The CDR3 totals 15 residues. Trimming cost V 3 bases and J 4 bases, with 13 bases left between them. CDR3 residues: CASSLAQGRYNEQFF. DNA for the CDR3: TGTGCCAGCAGTTTGGCCCAGGGAAGATACAATGAGCAGTTCTTC.

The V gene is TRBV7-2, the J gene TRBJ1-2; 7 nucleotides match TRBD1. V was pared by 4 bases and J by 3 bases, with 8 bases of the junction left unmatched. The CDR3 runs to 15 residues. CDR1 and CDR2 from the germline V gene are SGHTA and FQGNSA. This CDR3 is CASSYGQDSHYGYTF. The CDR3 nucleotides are TGTGCCAGCAGCTATGGACAGGACAGTCACTATGGCTACACCTTC.

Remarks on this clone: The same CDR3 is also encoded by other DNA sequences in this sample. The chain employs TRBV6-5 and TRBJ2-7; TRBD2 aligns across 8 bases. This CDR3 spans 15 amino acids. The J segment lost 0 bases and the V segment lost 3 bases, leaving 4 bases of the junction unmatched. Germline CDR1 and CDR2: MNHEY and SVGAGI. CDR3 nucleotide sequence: TGTGCCAGCAGTTATCAGGGGACTAGCTCCTACGAGCAGTACTTC. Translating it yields CASSYQGTSSYEQYF.

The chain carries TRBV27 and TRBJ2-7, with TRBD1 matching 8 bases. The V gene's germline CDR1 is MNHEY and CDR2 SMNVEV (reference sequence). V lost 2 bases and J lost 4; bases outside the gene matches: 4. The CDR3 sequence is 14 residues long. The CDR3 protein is CASSLQDRAYEQYF. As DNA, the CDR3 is TGTGCCAGCAGTTTACAGGACAGGGCTTACGAGCAGTACTTC.

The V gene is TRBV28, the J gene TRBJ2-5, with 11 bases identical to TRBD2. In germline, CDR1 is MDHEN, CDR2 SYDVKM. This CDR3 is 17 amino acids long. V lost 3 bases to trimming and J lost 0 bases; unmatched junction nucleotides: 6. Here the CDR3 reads CASSLMVSGGDQETQYF. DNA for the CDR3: TGTGCCAGCAGTTTGATGGTTAGCGGGGGGGACCAAGAGACCCAGTACTTC.

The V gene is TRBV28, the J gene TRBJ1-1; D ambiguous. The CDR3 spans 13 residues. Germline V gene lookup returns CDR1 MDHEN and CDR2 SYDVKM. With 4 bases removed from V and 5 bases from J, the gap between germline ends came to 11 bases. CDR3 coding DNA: TGTGCCAGCAGTTACCCGGAGGAGACTGAAGCTTTCTTT. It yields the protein CASSYPEETEAFF.

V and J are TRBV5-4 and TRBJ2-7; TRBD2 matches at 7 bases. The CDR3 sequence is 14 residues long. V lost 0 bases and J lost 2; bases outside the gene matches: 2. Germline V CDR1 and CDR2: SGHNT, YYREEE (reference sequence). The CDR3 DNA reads TGTGCCAGCAGCTTGGGGGACTATACCTACGAGCAGTACTTC. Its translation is CASSLGDYTYEQYF.

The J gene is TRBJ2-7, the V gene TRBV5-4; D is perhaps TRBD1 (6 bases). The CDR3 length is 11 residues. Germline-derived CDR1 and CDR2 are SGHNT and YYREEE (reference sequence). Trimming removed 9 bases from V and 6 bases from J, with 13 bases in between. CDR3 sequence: CATTTGSEQYF. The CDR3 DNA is TGTGCCACCACCACAGGGTCCGAGCAGTACTTC.

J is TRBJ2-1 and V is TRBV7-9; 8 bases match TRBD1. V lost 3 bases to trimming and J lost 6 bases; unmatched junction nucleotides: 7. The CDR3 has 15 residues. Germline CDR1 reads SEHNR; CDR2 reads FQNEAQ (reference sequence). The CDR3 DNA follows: TGTGCCAGCAGCTTTGGACAGGGTATGATCAATGAGCAGTTCTTC. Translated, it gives CASSFGQGMINEQFF.

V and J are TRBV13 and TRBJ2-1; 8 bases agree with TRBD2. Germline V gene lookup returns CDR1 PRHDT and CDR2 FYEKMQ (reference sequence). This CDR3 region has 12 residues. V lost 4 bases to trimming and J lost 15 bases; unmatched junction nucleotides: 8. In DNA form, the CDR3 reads TGTGCCAGCAGCTCAGTTCCGGGACTAGGGTTCTTC. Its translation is CASSSVPGLGFF.

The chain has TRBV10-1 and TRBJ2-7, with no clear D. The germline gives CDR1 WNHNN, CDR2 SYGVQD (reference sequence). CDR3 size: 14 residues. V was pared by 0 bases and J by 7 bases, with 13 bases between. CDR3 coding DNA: TGCGCCAGCAGTGAGTCGACGTGGGCTCGGGAGCAGTACTTC. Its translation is CASSESTWAREQYF.

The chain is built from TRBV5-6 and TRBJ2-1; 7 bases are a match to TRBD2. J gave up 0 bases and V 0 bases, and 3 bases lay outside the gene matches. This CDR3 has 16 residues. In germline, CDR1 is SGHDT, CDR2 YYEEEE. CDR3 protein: CASSLGTRSSYNEQFF. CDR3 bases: TGTGCCAGCAGCTTGGGGACTAGGAGCTCCTACAATGAGCAGTTCTTC.

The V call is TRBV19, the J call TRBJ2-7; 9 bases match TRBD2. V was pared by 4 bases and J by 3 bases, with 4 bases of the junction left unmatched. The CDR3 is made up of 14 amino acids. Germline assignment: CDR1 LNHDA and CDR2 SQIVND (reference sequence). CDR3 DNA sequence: TGTGCCAGTAGTACGAGACTAGCGGTCTACGAGCAGTACTTC. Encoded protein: CASSTRLAVYEQYF. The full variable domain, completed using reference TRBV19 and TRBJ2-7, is DGGITQSPKYLFRKEGQNVTLSCEQNLNHDAMYWYRQDPGQGLRLIYYSQIVNDFQKGDIAEGYSVSREKKESFPLTVTSAQKNPTAFYLCASSTRLAVYEQYFGPGTRLTVT.

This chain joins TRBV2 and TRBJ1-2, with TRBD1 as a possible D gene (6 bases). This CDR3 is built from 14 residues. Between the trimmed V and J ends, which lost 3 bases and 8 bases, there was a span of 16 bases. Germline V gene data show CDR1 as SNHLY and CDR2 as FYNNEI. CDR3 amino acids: CASSDIQGLGGYTF. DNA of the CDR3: TGTGCCAGCAGTGATATTCAGGGGCTGGGGGGCTACACCTTC.

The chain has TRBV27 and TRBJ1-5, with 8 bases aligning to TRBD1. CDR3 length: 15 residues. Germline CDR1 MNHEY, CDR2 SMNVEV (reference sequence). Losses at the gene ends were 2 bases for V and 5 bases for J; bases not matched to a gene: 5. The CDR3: CASSLISGGDQPQHF. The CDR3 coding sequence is TGTGCCAGCAGTTTAATTTCAGGGGGCGATCAGCCCCAGCATTTT.

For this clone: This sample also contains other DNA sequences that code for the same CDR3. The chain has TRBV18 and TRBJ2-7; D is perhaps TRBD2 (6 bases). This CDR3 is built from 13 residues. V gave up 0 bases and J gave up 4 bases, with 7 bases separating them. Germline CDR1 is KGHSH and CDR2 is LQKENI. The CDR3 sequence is CASSPPGGYEQYF. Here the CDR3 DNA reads TGTGCCAGCTCACCACCGGGAGGTTACGAGCAGTACTTC.